This T cell receptor (beta chain) was profiled in a study of T cell responses to AZD1222 COVID-19 vaccine. Study results and limitations: Vaccination with two AZD1222 doses was followed by a rise in Spike-specific TCR breadth and depth. White British people made up most donors, females outnumbered males, and clonal diversity was possibly underestimated. AZD1222 recipients seropositive at baseline numbered only five to seven.

About this clone itself: What it binds is unknown.

J lost 0 bases, V lost 7 bases, and 8 bases had no gene match. The CDR3 totals 15 residues. CDR1 is MNHEY, CDR2 SVGAGI, per germline. TCRdb's table, derived via immunoSEQ multiplex PCR, lists solely in-frame clones and lacks some. The data show 150,000 or so clones, approximately 89% seen once. The rearrangement joins TRBV6-5 to TRBJ1-1; 7 positions agree with TRBD1. The sequencing here drew on peripheral blood, taken on day 0 of AZD1222 vaccination. This sequence originates from an adult in good health. The CDR3 spells CASTEHTGVNTEAFF. The CDR3 DNA reads as TGTGCCAGCACCGAACATACAGGGGTGAACACTGAAGCTTTCTTT.